What follows describes a single T cell receptor (beta chain). TCRB transcripts that were expressed got sequenced, as all of the isolated RNA had been reverse transcribed. An average around 3.3 million reads came from naive, central memory and regulatory T cell samples. Clones were sequenced by immunoSEQ multiplex PCR, and TCRdb holds only the in-frame ones, with some missing. The table shows about 900,000 clones, with roughly a sixth occurring only once. Germline V gene data show CDR1 as SGDLS and CDR2 as YYNGEE. V lost 3 bases to trimming and J lost 6 bases; unmatched junction nucleotides: 12. The CDR3 is 16 residues long. The data stem from a study of beta chain features in type 1 diabetes.

Sequencing was done on a sample of naive CD4+ T cells from blood. This chain uses TRBV9 with TRBJ2-4; 7 bases fit TRBD1. This sequence originates from a young woman in good health. The CDR3: CASSEGARQGGNIQYF. The CDR3 DNA sequence: TGTGCCAGCAGCGAGGGGGCCAGACAGGGCGGAAACATTCAGTACTTC.